This T cell receptor beta chain was captured by sequencing in a study of metastatic and nonmetastatic thyroid tumors. Study as a whole: Across blood and tumor or nodule tissue, repertoires from malignant and benign thyroid patients were compared with one another. Points from the study as a whole: In both blood and tumor samples, TCR beta diversity was reported significantly higher for malignant than benign nodules.

TCRdb recomputed clones from the PCR reads via MiXCR. The table has tens of thousands of clones, 20% to 25% seen once. A note on this clone: Its antigen is unknown. Given a much more abundant clone one base away, this may be a read error. This CDR3 is also generated by other DNA sequences in the sample.

Germline loops: CDR1 SNHLY, CDR2 FYNNEI. This CDR3 contains 16 residues. V lost 9 bases and J lost 5, with 22 bases in between. Patients had received no treatment of any kind before thyroid surgery. The chain combines TRBV2 with TRBJ2-2, with D perhaps matching TRBD1 (5 bases). The sequenced material came from blood. This TCR was sampled from a female donor with papillary thyroid cancer or a benign thyroid nodule (not recorded which). Some clones in this sample may be carry-over from other donors' samples. CDR3 amino acids: CASSPPVDIGTGELFF. CDR3 nucleotides: TGTGCCAGTAGTCCGCCGGTGGACATCGGAACCGGGGAGCTGTTTTTT.